Each of the 25 T cell receptor beta chains below was sequenced from the same sample in a study of graft-versus-host responses after intestinal transplantation. This table comes from immunoSEQ multiplex PCR, and its TCRdb copy is limited to in-frame clones, with some not included. The sample yields 15,000 to 20,000 clones, around 35% seen once. The specimen comprised alloreactive CD4+ T cells from a mixed lymphocyte reaction culture, sampled before transplantation. Subset reported: CFSE-low proliferating T cells sorted from approximately 6-day pre-transplant mixed lymphocyte reaction (GvH or HvG direction). These TCRs come from a human patient who was an organ donor for intestinal transplantation.

The chain employs TRBV5-5 and TRBJ2-1; 10 bases are shared with TRBD1. This CDR3 spans 16 amino acids. J gave up 6 bases and V 4 bases, and 10 bases lay outside the gene matches. The germline V gene encodes CDR1 SGHKS and CDR2 YYEKEE (reference sequence). The CDR3 DNA follows: TGTGCCAGCAGCCCTTTCGGGACAGGGGAGGTCAATGAGCAGTTCTTC. It is translated as CASSPFGTGEVNEQFF.

This clone appeared a few times. This chain links TRBV7-2 with TRBJ2-2; TRBD2 agrees at 8 bases. The CDR3 consists of 15 residues. V trimming: 2 bases; J trimming: 6 bases; junction bases outside the gene matches: 5. Germline V gene sequence: CDR1 SGHTA, CDR2 FQGNSA. CDR3 sequence: CASSLPGLGSGELFF. The CDR3 DNA is TGTGCCAGCAGCTTACCGGGACTAGGATCCGGGGAGCTGTTTTTT.

This clone has more than one count but fewer than ten. In DNA, the CDR3 is TGTGCCAGCAGAGTACAGGGTACGAGTTATGGCTACACCTTC. It encodes CASRVQGTSYGYTF. This chain joins TRBV6-6 and TRBJ1-2; the D gene is possibly TRBD1 (6 bases). Germline V gene data show CDR1 as MNHNY and CDR2 as SVGAGI (reference sequence). Trimming took off 6 bases at V and 5 bases at J, with 16 bases between the two ends. The CDR3 is 14 amino acids.

The chain is built from TRBV5-5 and TRBJ2-7; tentatively, D is TRBD1 or TRBD2 (5 bases each). In germline, CDR1 is SGHKS, CDR2 YYEKEE (reference sequence). V lost 0 bases and J 3 bases, leaving 10 bases between the germline ends. The CDR3 runs to 14 residues. CDR3 in DNA: TGTGCCAGCAGCTTGGATACGGGGCGCTACGAGCAGTACTTC. Its protein product is CASSLDTGRYEQYF.

This rearrangement joins TRBV21-1 to TRBJ2-1. TRBV21-1 is flagged as a pseudogene. The CDR3 spans 22 residues. The CDR3 DNA reads as TGTGCCAGCAGCAACAAGGCAGAGGAAATGGACCCTCCCGAGCTAAAAAACAATGAGCAGTTCTTC. Protein: CASSNKAEEMDPPELKNNEQFF.

The chain employs TRBV5-1 and TRBJ2-6; no firm D call. CDR1 SGHRS and CDR2 YFSETQ come from the germline V gene. This CDR3 contains 15 residues. Deletions cut 0 bases from V and 0 bases from J, with 4 bases between. The DNA of the CDR3 is TGCGCCAGCAGCTTGGTGAGCTCTGGGGCCAACGTCCTGACTTTC. Translated: CASSLVSSGANVLTF.

The genes are TRBV6-9 and TRBJ2-6; D is unresolved. Deletions cut 5 bases from V and 5 bases from J, with 25 bases between. CDR1 is MNHGY and CDR2 is SVAAGI in the germline V gene. CDR3 length: 19 residues. The CDR3 bases are TGTGCCAGCAGTGCGTGCAAGCCTTACGACAAAAGTCGGGCCAACGTCCTGACTTTC. Translating it yields CASSACKPYDKSRANVLTF.

The rearrangement uses TRBV9 and TRBJ2-3; D is perhaps TRBD2 (5 bases). The germline V gene has CDR1 SGDLS and CDR2 YYNGEE. V was trimmed by 4 bases and J by 2 bases, leaving 11 bases between them. The CDR3 has 14 amino acids. The CDR3 region is CASSLSATTDTQYF. CDR3 in DNA: TGTGCCAGCAGCCTTAGCGCTACCACAGATACGCAGTATTTT. The full variable domain, rest sourced from reference TRBV9 and TRBJ2-3, is DSGVTQTPKHLITATGQRVTLRCSPRSGDLSVYWYQQSLDQGLQFLIQYYNGEERAKGNILERFSAQQFPDLHSELNLSSLELGDSALYFCASSLSATTDTQYFGPGTRLTVL.

V usage is TRBV19 and J usage is TRBJ1-3; possible D gene TRBD1, 6 bases. With 5 bases removed from V and 0 bases from J, the gap between germline ends came to 17 bases. CDR1 and CDR2 from the germline V gene are LNHDA and SQIVND (reference sequence). This CDR3 has 17 residues. The CDR3 reads CASSDSTGPGSGNTIYF. The CDR3 region has the DNA TGTGCCAGTAGTGACTCAACAGGGCCGGGCTCTGGAAACACCATATATTTT.

The chain links TRBV5-4 to TRBJ2-5; D is perhaps TRBD1 (7 bases). Germline V gene sequence: CDR1 SGHNT, CDR2 YYREEE (reference sequence). The CDR3 extends over 13 amino acids. V was cut by 9 bases and J by 4 bases, with 16 bases left in between. The CDR3 DNA reads TGTGCCAACGGACAGGCGGGGTCAGAGACCCAGTACTTC. Its protein is CANGQAGSETQYF.

This rearrangement joins TRBV6-5 to TRBJ1-2, with 10 positions matching TRBD1. The length of the CDR3 is 13 residues. The V segment lost 6 bases and the J segment 6 bases; nucleotides outside the gene matches: 4. From germline, CDR1 is MNHEY and CDR2 SVGAGI. The CDR3 bases are TGTGCCAGCAGACCCGGGACAGGGGATGGCTACACCTTC. It codes for CASRPGTGDGYTF.

This clone was detected a few times. The J gene is TRBJ2-1, the V gene TRBV10-3; weak D call: TRBD2 (5 bases). Germline CDR1 ENHRY, CDR2 SYGVKD. The V end lost 0 bases, the J end lost 2 bases, and 8 bases lay between the germline ends. The CDR3 contains 15 residues. The CDR3 region is CAISESRETYNEQFF. CDR3 coding DNA: TGTGCCATCAGTGAGTCCCGGGAAACCTACAATGAGCAGTTCTTC.

This rearrangement joins TRBV6-5 to TRBJ1-1; 7 positions agree with TRBD1. The CDR3 is 14 residues long. V was clipped by 6 bases and J by 1 base; unmatched bases: 5. Germline assignment: CDR1 MNHEY and CDR2 SVGAGI. The DNA for the CDR3 is TGTGCCAGCAGAGCATACAGGGGGAACACTGAAGCTTTCTTT. It codes for CASRAYRGNTEAFF.

Concerning this clone itself: Other DNA sequences in this sample translate to the same CDR3. The chain joins TRBV10-3 to TRBJ1-5; no firm D call. The ends were cut back, 2 bases at V and 4 bases at J, with 9 bases in the middle. CDR1 and CDR2 from the germline V gene are ENHRY and SYGVKD. This CDR3 is built from 14 residues. CDR3 residues: CAISEEWRNQPQHF. The CDR3 nucleotides read TGTGCCATCAGTGAGGAATGGAGAAATCAGCCCCAGCATTTT.

In its sample, this clone was seen once. The chain uses TRBV19 and TRBJ2-2; D is possibly TRBD2 (6 bases). CDR1 is LNHDA, CDR2 SQIVND, per germline (reference sequence). The CDR3 extends over 15 amino acids. Trimming removed 7 bases from V and 4 bases from J, with 16 bases in between. The CDR3 loop reads CASNSGFGSTGELFF. The CDR3 DNA follows: TGTGCCAGTAACTCAGGGTTCGGGAGCACCGGGGAGCTGTTTTTT.

In its sample, this clone was seen a few times. The chain combines TRBV7-3 with TRBJ1-2; D not certain. Germline CDR1 and CDR2: SGHTA and FQGTGA. There are 13 residues in the CDR3. V was trimmed by 4 bases and J by 10 bases, leaving 16 bases between them. The CDR3 bases are TGTGCCAGCAGCTCAAACCCCGGAGCCTCCTACACCTTC. Translating gives CASSSNPGASYTF.

J is TRBJ2-3 and V is TRBV7-9; possibly TRBD2 for D (6 bases). Trimming removed 3 bases from V and 6 bases from J, with 16 bases in between. Germline CDR1 is SEHNR and CDR2 is FQNEAQ (reference sequence). CDR3 length: 15 amino acids. CDR3: CASSLAGKVPDTQYF. The CDR3 DNA sequence: TGTGCCAGCAGCTTGGCGGGGAAGGTCCCCGATACGCAGTATTTT.

This chain links TRBV5-5 with TRBJ1-1, with TRBD1 as a possible D gene (5 bases). Deletions cut 4 bases from V and 1 base from J, with 8 bases between. Germline loops: CDR1 SGHKS, CDR2 YYEKEE (reference sequence). The CDR3 totals 13 residues. The CDR3 region is CASSPTGNTEAFF. In nucleotides, the CDR3 is TGTGCCAGCAGCCCCACAGGGAACACTGAAGCTTTCTTT.

The chain couples TRBV4-1 to TRBJ1-5; no clear D. Germline V gene sequence: CDR1 MGHRA, CDR2 YSYEKL. The V end was cut by 0 bases, the J end by 0 bases, with 9 bases between. This CDR3 has 16 amino acids. CDR3 sequence: CASSQEGHHSNQPQHF. The CDR3 DNA reads as TGCGCCAGCAGCCAAGAGGGTCACCATAGCAATCAGCCCCAGCATTTT.

The V gene is TRBV7-9, the J gene TRBJ1-5; D is possibly TRBD1 (6 bases). The germline V gene has CDR1 SEHNR and CDR2 FQNEAQ (reference sequence). There are 15 residues in the CDR3. Trimming removed 5 bases from V and 0 bases from J, with 11 bases in between. In DNA form, the CDR3 reads TGTGCCAGCAGCCAACAGGGAATTAGCAATCAGCCCCAGCATTTT. Encoded protein: CASSQQGISNQPQHF. Together with reference TRBV7-9 and TRBJ1-5, the CDR3 gives the full variable domain: DTGVSQNPRHKITKRGQNVTFRCDPISEHNRLYWYRQTLGQGPEFLTYFQNEAQLEKSRLLSDRFSAERPKGSFSTLEIQRTEQGDSAMYLCASSQQGISNQPQHFGDGTRLSIL.

The rearrangement links TRBV2 to TRBJ2-4; D unclear. This CDR3 has 13 amino acids. Germline V gives CDR1 SNHLY, CDR2 FYNNEI. The V end lost 4 bases, the J end lost 6 bases, and 10 bases lay between the germline ends. CDR3 sequence reads: CASSVYGINIQYF. CDR3 in DNA: TGTGCCAGCAGTGTCTACGGAATAAACATTCAGTACTTC. The variable domain in full, with the rest retrieved from reference TRBV2 and TRBJ2-4, is EPEVTQTPSHQVTQMGQEVILRCVPISNHLYFYWYRQILGQKVEFLVSFYNNEISEKSEIFDDQFSVERPDGSNFTLKIRSTKLEDSAMYFCASSVYGINIQYFGAGTRLSVL.

The chain is built from TRBV2 and TRBJ2-7, with TRBD2 matching 12 bases. In germline, CDR1 is SNHLY, CDR2 FYNNEI. J lost 2 bases, V lost 6 bases, and 20 bases had no gene match. The CDR3 loop spans 20 amino acids. Here the CDR3 reads CASSLTSHLLAGGPPYEQYF. The CDR3 coding sequence is TGTGCCAGCAGCCTAACTTCCCATTTACTAGCGGGAGGTCCTCCCTACGAGCAGTACTTC.

This clone was detected only a few times. The J gene is TRBJ2-6, the V gene TRBV10-3; tentatively, D is TRBD1 (5 bases). This CDR3 has 15 amino acids. Per germline, CDR1 ENHRY and CDR2 SYGVKD. V was pared by 10 bases and J by 1 base, with 14 bases between. The CDR3 region is CATAQGHSGANVLTF. CDR3 DNA: TGTGCCACCGCTCAGGGCCATTCTGGGGCCAACGTCCTGACTTTC.

The chain recombines TRBV9 with TRBJ2-5; 10 bases match TRBD2. The CDR3 is made up of 15 amino acids. Germline V gives CDR1 SGDLS, CDR2 YYNGEE. J gave up 5 bases and V 1 base, and 5 bases lay outside the gene matches. CDR3 loop: CASSVYTSGKETQYF. As DNA, the CDR3 is TGTGCCAGCAGCGTATATACTAGCGGGAAGGAGACCCAGTACTTC.

V gene TRBV9 combines with J gene TRBJ1-3; D gene unclear. This CDR3 spans 13 amino acids. Trimming shortened V by 0 bases and J by 4 bases, and 5 bases separated the two germline ends. Germline CDR1 is SGDLS and CDR2 is YYNGEE. CDR3 loop: CASSVDPGNTIYF. CDR3 DNA: TGTGCCAGCAGCGTAGATCCCGGAAACACCATATATTTT.